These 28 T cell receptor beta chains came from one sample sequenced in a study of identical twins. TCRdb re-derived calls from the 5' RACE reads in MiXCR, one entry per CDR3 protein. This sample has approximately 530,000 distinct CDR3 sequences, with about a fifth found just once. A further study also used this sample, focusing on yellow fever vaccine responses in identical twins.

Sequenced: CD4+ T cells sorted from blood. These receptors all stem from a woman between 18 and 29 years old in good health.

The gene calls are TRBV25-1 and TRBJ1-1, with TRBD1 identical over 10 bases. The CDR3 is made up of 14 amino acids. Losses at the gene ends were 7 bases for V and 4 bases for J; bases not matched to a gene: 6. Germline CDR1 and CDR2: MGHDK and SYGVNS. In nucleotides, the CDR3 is TGTGCCAGCAAGCGGGACAGGGGATCCACTGAAGCTTTCTTT. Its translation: CASKRDRGSTEAFF.

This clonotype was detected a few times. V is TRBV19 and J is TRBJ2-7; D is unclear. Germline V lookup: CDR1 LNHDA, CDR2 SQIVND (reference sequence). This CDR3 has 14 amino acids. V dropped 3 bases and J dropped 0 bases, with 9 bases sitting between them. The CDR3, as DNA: TGTGCCAGTAGTATGACCTCACTCTCCTACGAGCAGTACTTC. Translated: CASSMTSLSYEQYF.

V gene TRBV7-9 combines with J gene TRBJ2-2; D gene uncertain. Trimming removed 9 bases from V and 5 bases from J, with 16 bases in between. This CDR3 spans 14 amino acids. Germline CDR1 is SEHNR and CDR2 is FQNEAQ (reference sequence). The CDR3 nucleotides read TGTGCCAGTACAGTATTCTTGGAGACCGGGGAGCTGTTTTTT. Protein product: CASTVFLETGELFF.

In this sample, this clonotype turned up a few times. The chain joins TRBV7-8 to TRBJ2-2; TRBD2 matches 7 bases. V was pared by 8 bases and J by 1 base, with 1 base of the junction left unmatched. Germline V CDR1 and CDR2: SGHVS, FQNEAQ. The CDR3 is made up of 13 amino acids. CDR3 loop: CASGGVNTGELFF. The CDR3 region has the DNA TGTGCCAGCGGGGGGGTGAACACCGGGGAGCTGTTTTTT.

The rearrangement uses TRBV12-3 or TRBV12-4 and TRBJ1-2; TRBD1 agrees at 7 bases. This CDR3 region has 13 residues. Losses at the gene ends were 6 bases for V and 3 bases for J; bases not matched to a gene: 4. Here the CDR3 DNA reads TGTGCCAGCAGCTTGACAGGGTACTATGGCTACACCTTC. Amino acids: CASSLTGYYGYTF.

CDR3 bases: TGTGCCAGCAGCTTACGGACTAGCTCCCACGGGGAGCAGTTCTTC. It codes for CASSLRTSSHGEQFF. The chain employs TRBV7-2 and TRBJ2-1, with 8 bases identical to TRBD2. Germline trimming cut 2 bases from V and 10 bases from J; bases unmatched to any gene: 10. Germline CDR1 and CDR2: SGHTA and FQGNSA. This CDR3 has 15 residues.

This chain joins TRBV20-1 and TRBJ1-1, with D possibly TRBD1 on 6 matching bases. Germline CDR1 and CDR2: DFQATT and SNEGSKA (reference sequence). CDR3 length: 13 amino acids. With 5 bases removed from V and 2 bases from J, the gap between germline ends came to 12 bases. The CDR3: CSASGELNTEAFF. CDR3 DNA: TGCAGTGCTTCAGGGGAACTTAACACTGAAGCTTTCTTT.

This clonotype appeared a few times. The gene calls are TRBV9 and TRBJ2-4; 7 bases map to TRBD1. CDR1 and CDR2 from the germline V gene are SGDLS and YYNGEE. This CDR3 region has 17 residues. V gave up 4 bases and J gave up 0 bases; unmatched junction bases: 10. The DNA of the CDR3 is TGTGCCAGCAGCACTTTACAGGGGTTAATAGCCAAAAACATTCAGTACTTC. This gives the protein CASSTLQGLIAKNIQYF.

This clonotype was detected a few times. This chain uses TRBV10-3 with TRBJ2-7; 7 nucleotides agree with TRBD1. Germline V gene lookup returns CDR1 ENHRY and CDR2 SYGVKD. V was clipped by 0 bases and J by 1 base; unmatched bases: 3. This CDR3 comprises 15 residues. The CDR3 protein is CAISESGGSSYEQYV. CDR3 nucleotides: TGTGCCATCAGTGAGTCAGGGGGCAGTTCCTACGAGCAGTACGTC.

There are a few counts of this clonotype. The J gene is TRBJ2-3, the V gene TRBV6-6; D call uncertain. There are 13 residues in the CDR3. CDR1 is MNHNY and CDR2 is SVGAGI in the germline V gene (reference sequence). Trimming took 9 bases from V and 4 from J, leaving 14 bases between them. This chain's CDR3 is CASNTAGPDTQYF. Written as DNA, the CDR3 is TGTGCCAGTAATACGGCAGGTCCAGATACGCAGTATTTT.

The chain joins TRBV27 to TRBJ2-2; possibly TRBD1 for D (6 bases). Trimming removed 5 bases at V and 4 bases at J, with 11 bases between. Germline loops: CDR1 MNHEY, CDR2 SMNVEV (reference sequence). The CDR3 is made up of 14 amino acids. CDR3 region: CASSPRTVTGELFF. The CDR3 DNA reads TGTGCCAGCAGTCCGCGGACAGTCACCGGGGAGCTGTTTTTT.

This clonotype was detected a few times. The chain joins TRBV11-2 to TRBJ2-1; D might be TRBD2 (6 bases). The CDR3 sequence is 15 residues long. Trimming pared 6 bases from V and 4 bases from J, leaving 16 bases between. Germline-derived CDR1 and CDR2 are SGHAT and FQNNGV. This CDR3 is CASRSGGTRYNEQFF. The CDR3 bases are TGTGCCAGCAGGTCCGGGGGAACACGGTACAATGAGCAGTTCTTC.

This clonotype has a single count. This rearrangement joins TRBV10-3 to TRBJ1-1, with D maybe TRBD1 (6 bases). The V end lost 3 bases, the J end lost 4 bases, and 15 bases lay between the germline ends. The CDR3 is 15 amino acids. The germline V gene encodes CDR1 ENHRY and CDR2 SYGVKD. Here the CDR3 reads CAISDQGTVATEAFF. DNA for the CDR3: TGTGCCATCAGTGATCAGGGGACTGTCGCCACTGAAGCTTTCTTT.

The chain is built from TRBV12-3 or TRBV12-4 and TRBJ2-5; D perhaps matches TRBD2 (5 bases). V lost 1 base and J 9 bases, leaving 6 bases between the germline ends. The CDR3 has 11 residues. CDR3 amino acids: CASSLGRAQYF. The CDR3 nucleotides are TGTGCCAGCAGTTTAGGGCGGGCCCAGTACTTC.

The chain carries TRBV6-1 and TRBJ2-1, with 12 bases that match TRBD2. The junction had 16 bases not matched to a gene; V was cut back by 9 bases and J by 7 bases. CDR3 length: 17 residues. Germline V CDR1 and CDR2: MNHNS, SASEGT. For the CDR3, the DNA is TGTGCCAGTAATGAAGGGGCTAGCGGGGGGGCGAAGAATGAGCAGTTCTTC. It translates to CASNEGASGGAKNEQFF.

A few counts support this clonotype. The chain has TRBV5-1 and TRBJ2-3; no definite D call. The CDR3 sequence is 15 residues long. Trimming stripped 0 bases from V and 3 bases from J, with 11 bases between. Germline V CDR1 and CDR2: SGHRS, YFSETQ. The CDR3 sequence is CASSLGRSQTDTQYF. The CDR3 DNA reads TGCGCCAGCAGCTTGGGCAGAAGCCAGACAGATACGCAGTATTTT.

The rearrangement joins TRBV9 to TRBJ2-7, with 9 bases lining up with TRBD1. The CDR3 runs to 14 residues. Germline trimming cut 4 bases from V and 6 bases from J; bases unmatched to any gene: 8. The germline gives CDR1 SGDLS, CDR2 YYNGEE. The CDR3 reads CASSPRTGEGEQYF. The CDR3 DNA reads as TGTGCCAGCAGCCCCAGGACAGGGGAGGGCGAGCAGTACTTC.

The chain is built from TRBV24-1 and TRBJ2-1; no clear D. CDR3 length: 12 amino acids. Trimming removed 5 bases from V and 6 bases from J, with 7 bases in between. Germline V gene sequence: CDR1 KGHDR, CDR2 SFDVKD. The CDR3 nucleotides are TGTGCCACCAGTGGAAGGAGCAATGAGCAGTTCTTC. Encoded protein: CATSGRSNEQFF.

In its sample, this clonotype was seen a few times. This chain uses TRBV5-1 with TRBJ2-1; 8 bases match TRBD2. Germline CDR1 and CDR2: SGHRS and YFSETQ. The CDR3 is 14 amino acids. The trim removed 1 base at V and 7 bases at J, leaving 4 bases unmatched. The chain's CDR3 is CASSLIGGGNEQFF. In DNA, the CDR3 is TGCGCCAGCAGCTTGATAGGCGGGGGGAATGAGCAGTTCTTC.

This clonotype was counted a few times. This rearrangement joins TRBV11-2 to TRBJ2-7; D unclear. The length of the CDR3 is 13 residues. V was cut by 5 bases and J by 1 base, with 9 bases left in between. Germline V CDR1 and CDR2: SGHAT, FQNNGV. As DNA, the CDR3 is TGTGCCAGCAGCCAGTCCGGTTCCTACGAGCAGTACGTC. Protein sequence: CASSQSGSYEQYV.

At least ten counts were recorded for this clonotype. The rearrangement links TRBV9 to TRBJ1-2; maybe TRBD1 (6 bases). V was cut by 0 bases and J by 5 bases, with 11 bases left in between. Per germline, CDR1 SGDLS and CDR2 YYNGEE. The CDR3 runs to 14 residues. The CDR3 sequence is CASSVVDSLYGYTF. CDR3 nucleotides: TGTGCCAGCAGCGTAGTGGACAGCCTTTATGGCTACACCTTC. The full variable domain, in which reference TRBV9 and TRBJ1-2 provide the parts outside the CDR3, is DSGVTQTPKHLITATGQRVTLRCSPRSGDLSVYWYQQSLDQGLQFLIQYYNGEERAKGNILERFSAQQFPDLHSELNLSSLELGDSALYFCASSVVDSLYGYTFGSGTRLTVV.

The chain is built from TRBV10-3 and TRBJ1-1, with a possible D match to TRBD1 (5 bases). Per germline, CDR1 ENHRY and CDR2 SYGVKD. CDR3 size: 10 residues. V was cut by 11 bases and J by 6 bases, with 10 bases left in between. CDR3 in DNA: TGTGCCTCCGGGACGTCTGAAGCTTTCTTT. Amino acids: CASGTSEAFF.

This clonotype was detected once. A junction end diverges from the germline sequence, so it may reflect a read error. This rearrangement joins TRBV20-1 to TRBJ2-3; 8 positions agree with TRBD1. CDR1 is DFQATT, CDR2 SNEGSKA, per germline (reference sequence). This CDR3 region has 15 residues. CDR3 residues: CCAQGGGASADTQYF. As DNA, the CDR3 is TGCTGTGCACAGGGGGGTGGGGCGTCCGCAGATACGCAGTATTTT.

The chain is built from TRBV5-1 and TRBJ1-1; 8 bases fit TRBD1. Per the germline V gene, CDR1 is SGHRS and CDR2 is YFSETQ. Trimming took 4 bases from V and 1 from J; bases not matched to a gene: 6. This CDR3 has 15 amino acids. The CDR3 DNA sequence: TGCGCCAGCAGCCCGGACAGGGCTGGGAACACTGAAGCTTTCTTT. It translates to CASSPDRAGNTEAFF.

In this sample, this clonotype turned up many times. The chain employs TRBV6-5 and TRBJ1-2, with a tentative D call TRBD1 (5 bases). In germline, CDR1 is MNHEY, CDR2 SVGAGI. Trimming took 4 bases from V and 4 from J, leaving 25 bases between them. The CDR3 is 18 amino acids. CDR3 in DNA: TGTGCCAGCAGTTGGCGCGTCGACGACAGTACACGTAGCTATGGCTACACCTTC. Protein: CASSWRVDDSTRSYGYTF.

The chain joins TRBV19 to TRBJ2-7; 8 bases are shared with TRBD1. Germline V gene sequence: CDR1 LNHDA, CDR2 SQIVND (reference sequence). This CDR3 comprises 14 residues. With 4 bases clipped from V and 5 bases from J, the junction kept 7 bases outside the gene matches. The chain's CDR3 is CASSKRQGLHEQYV. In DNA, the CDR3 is TGTGCCAGTAGTAAGAGACAGGGGCTACACGAGCAGTACGTC.

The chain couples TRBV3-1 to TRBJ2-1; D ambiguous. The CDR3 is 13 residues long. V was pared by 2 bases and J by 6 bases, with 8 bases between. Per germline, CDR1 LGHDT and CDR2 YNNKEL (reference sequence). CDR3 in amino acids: CASSQMVFNEQFF. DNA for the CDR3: TGTGCCAGCAGCCAAATGGTTTTCAATGAGCAGTTCTTC.

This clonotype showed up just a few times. The CDR3 nucleotides read TGCAGTGCTCTACTAGCGGGAGGATTAGACGAGCAGTACTTC. Amino acid sequence: CSALLAGGLDEQYF. The chain links TRBV20-1 to TRBJ2-7, with 12 bases matching TRBD2. The germline V gene encodes CDR1 DFQATT and CDR2 SNEGSKA (reference sequence). The CDR3 loop spans 14 amino acids. With V trimmed by 5 bases and J by 5 bases, 7 bases remained unmatched.